The clone carrying this T cell receptor (beta chain) was recorded many times. The data originate from a study of CD8 T cells in ankylosing spondylitis. TCRdb called the 5' RACE reads again in MiXCR, with one record for every CDR3 protein. The data show some 250,000 distinct CDR3 sequences, 20% to 30% seen once. Trimming removed 6 bases from V and 4 bases from J; junction bases left unmatched: 4. From germline, CDR1 is SGHVS and CDR2 FQNEAQ. This CDR3 is 14 amino acids long. Sequenced: blood, either unsorted or a sorted T cell fraction (not recorded which). The TCR comes from a male donor with ankylosing spondylitis or in good health (not recorded which). This chain links TRBV7-8 with TRBJ2-1, with 9 bases fitting TRBD1. CDR3 amino acids: CASRQGAGYNEQFF. The CDR3 DNA sequence: TGTGCCAGCAGACAGGGGGCAGGATACAATGAGCAGTTCTTC.